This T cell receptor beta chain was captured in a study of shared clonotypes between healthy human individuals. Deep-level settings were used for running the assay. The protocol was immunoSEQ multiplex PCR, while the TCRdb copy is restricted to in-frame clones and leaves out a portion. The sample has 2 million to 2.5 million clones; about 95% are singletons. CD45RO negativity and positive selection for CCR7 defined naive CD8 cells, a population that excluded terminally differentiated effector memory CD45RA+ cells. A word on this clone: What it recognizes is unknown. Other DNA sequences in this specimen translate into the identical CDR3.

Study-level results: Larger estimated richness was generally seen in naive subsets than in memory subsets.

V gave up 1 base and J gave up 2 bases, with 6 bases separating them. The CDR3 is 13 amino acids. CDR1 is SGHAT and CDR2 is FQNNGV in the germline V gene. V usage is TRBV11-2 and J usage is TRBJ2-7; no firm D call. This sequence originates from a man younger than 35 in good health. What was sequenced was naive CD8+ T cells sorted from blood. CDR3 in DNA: TGTGCCAGCAGCTTAGGCAGGCCCTACGAGCAGTACTTC. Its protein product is CASSLGRPYEQYF.